Listed below are T cell receptor beta chains from one sample, sequenced in a study of T cell changes during pregnancy in multiple sclerosis. Produced via immunoSEQ multiplex PCR; TCRdb's table is partial and in-frame only. Of roughly 64,000 clones listed, roughly 92% were seen once; the top ten hold 1.4%. Specimen: peripheral blood, collected in the second trimester of pregnancy. These receptors were obtained from a female donor with multiple sclerosis, enrolled in a pregnancy study. Both conserved end residues are trimmed from each CDR3.

j_call: TRBJ1-1
cdr3_length: 11
v_call: TRBV6-5
cdr3_aa: ASPKGGPDEAF

j_call: TRBJ2-7
cdr3_length: 16
v_call: TRBV25-1
cdr3_aa: ASSAPRLAGPFSYEQY

j_call: TRBJ1-1
cdr3_length: 11
v_call: TRBV5-5
cdr3_aa: ASSPGENTEAF

j_call: TRBJ2-3
cdr3_length: 13
v_call: TRBV6-5
cdr3_aa: ASSYSGTSIGSQY

j_call: TRBJ2-1
cdr3_length: 13
v_call: TRBV11-2
cdr3_aa: ASSPGLAGSNEQF

j_call: TRBJ2-7
cdr3_length: 11
v_call: TRBV5-1
cdr3_aa: ASSRGQPYEQY

j_call: TRBJ1-4
cdr3_length: 12
v_call: TRBV7-2
cdr3_aa: ASSPGQANEKLF

j_call: TRBJ1-3
cdr3_length: 14
v_call: TRBV5-1
cdr3_aa: ASSLAFGGSGNTIY

j_call: TRBJ2-1
cdr3_length: 14
v_call: TRBV10-1
cdr3_aa: ASSRTSRSSYNEQF

j_call: TRBJ2-7
cdr3_length: 12
v_call: TRBV6-1
cdr3_aa: ASSDMPGGYEQY

j_call: TRBJ2-7
cdr3_length: 10
v_call: TRBV5-4
cdr3_aa: ASSFGRGEQY

j_call: TRBJ2-7
cdr3_length: 14
v_call: TRBV28
cdr3_aa: ASSLWAGTGGSEQY

j_call: TRBJ1-2
cdr3_length: 12
v_call: TRBV10-3
cdr3_aa: AISDPRPDYGYT

j_call: TRBJ1-5
cdr3_length: 12
v_call: TRBV6-5
cdr3_aa: ASSYSTGGQPQH

j_call: TRBJ1-5
cdr3_length: 12
v_call: TRBV18
cdr3_aa: ASSPLEHNQPQH

j_call: TRBJ2-7
cdr3_length: 14
v_call: TRBV29-1
cdr3_aa: SVEDPDEGNSYEQY

j_call: TRBJ1-1
cdr3_length: 10
v_call: TRBV2
cdr3_aa: ASSVAGTEAF

j_call: TRBJ1-3
cdr3_length: 15
v_call: TRBV14
cdr3_aa: ASSHASTVASGNTIY

j_call: TRBJ2-3
cdr3_length: 15
v_call: TRBV5-4
cdr3_aa: ASSLWLAGGVTDTQY

j_call: TRBJ2-7
cdr3_length: 11
v_call: TRBV2
cdr3_aa: ASSPGFSYEQY

j_call: TRBJ2-7
cdr3_length: 12
v_call: TRBV10-3
cdr3_aa: AISDRDYSYEQY

j_call: TRBJ2-3
cdr3_length: 16
v_call: TRBV4-3
cdr3_aa: ASSQGGQGVRGTDTQY

j_call: TRBJ2-4
cdr3_length: 10
v_call: TRBV10-2
cdr3_aa: ASSMKGSFQY

j_call: TRBJ2-7
cdr3_length: 14
v_call: TRBV19
cdr3_aa: ASSTWSTSGRYEQY

j_call: TRBJ2-7
cdr3_length: 13
v_call: TRBV14
cdr3_aa: ASSQDPGLAYEQY

j_call: TRBJ2-5
cdr3_length: 11
v_call: TRBV11-3
cdr3_aa: ASSSDRGETQY

j_call: TRBJ2-3
cdr3_length: 12
v_call: TRBV6-1
cdr3_aa: ASSEARRADTQY

j_call: TRBJ1-2
cdr3_length: 12
v_call: TRBV7-6
cdr3_aa: ASSETTGLGGYT

j_call: TRBJ2-3
cdr3_length: 12
v_call: TRBV27
cdr3_aa: ASSPWELGDTQY

j_call: TRBJ1-5
cdr3_length: 12
v_call: TRBV2
cdr3_aa: ASSRDRDNQPQH

j_call: TRBJ2-2
cdr3_length: 12
v_call: TRBV6-5
cdr3_aa: ASSTDTNTGELF

j_call: TRBJ2-6
cdr3_length: 13
v_call: TRBV5-4
cdr3_aa: ASSPDSSGANVLT

j_call: TRBJ1-2
cdr3_length: 13
v_call: TRBV6-1
cdr3_aa: ASSEVWRQNYGYT

j_call: TRBJ1-2
cdr3_length: 10
v_call: TRBV29-1
cdr3_aa: STPGQGASYT

j_call: TRBJ2-7
cdr3_length: 14
v_call: TRBV4-2
cdr3_aa: ASSQGTSGVSYEQY

j_call: TRBJ1-3
cdr3_length: 15
v_call: TRBV6-1
cdr3_aa: ASSQGTPGLSGNTIY

j_call: TRBJ2-1
cdr3_length: 12
v_call: TRBV11-2
cdr3_aa: ASRASTGHNEQF

j_call: TRBJ2-5
cdr3_length: 13
v_call: TRBV14
cdr3_aa: ASSQDQSAWETQY

j_call: TRBJ1-3
cdr3_length: 13
v_call: TRBV11-2
cdr3_aa: ASSLAGIRGNTIY